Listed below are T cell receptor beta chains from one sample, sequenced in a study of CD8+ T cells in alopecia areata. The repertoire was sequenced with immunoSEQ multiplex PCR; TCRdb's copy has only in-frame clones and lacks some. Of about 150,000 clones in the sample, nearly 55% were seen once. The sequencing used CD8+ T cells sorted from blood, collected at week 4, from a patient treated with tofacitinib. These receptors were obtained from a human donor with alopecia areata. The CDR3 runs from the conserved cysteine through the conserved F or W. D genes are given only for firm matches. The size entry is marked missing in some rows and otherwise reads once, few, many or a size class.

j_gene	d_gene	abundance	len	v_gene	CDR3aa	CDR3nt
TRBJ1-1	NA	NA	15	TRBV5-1	CASSLPGFPNTEAFF	TGCGCCAGCAGCTTACCAGGGTTCCCGAACACTGAAGCTTTCTTT
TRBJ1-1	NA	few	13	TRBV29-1	CSVVPAMNTEAFF	TGCAGCGTTGTCCCCGCAATGAACACTGAAGCTTTCTTT
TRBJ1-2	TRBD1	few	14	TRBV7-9	CASSLGQGTYGYTF	TGTGCCAGCAGCTTAGGACAGGGCACCTATGGCTACACCTTC
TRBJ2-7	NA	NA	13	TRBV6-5	CASREGGLTEQYF	TGTGCCAGCAGGGAAGGGGGACTGACCGAGCAGTACTTC
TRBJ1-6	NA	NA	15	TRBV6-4	CASSGPALDLPPLHF	TGTGCCAGCAGTGGGCCGGCCTTGGACCTTCCACCCCTCCACTTT
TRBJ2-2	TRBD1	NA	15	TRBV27	CASLGTALNTGELFF	TGTGCCAGCCTCGGGACAGCGTTGAACACCGGGGAGCTGTTTTTT
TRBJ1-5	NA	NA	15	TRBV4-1	CASSQDNGSNQPQHF	TGCGCCAGCAGCCAAGATAACGGTAGCAATCAGCCCCAGCATTTT
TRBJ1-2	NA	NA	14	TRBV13	CASSSRSGDDGYTF	TGTGCCAGCAGCTCTCGGTCAGGGGACGATGGCTACACCTTC
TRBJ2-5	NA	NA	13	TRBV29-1	CSVDGAWEETQYF	TGCAGCGTTGATGGCGCCTGGGAAGAGACCCAGTACTTC
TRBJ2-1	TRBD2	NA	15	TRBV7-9	CASSQLAGGSNEQFF	TGTGCCAGCAGCCAACTAGCGGGGGGTTCCAATGAGCAGTTCTTC
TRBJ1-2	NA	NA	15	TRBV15	CATSSPPREAHGYTF	TGTGCCACCAGCAGCCCCCCAAGAGAGGCTCATGGCTACACCTTC
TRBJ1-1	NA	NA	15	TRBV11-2	CASSPPPQGYTEAFF	TGTGCCAGCAGTCCTCCCCCCCAGGGTTACACTGAAGCTTTCTTT
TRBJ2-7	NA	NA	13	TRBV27	CASSFGTAYEQYF	TGTGCCAGCAGTTTCGGGACTGCCTACGAGCAGTACTTC
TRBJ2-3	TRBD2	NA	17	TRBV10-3	CAITGLAVGVGTDTQYF	TGTGCCATCACCGGACTAGCGGTCGGAGTGGGCACAGATACGCAGTATTTT
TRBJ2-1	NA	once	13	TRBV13	CASSPGYSNEQFF	TGTGCCAGCAGTCCAGGGTATTCCAATGAGCAGTTCTTC
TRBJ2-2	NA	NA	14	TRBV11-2	CASTVTSGTGELFF	TGTGCCAGCACCGTAACTAGTGGCACCGGGGAGCTGTTTTTT
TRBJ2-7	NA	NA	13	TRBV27	CASSLTGPYEQYF	TGTGCCAGCAGCCTGACAGGACCCTACGAGCAGTACTTC
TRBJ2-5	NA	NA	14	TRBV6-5	CASALPGHKETQYF	TGTGCCAGCGCATTACCGGGACACAAAGAGACCCAGTACTTC
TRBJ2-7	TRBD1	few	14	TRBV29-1	CSVLGRDSSYEQYF	TGCAGCGTCTTAGGACGGGACAGTTCTTACGAGCAGTACTTC
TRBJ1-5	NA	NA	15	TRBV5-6	CASSWGAGPNQPQHF	TGTGCCAGCAGCTGGGGGGCCGGGCCCAATCAGCCCCAGCATTTT
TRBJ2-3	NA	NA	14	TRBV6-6	CASSYTTGTDTQYF	TGTGCCAGCAGTTACACGACTGGCACAGATACGCAGTATTTT
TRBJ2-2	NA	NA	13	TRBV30	CAWSVGVSGELFF	TGTGCCTGGAGTGTAGGTGTATCCGGGGAGCTGTTTTTT